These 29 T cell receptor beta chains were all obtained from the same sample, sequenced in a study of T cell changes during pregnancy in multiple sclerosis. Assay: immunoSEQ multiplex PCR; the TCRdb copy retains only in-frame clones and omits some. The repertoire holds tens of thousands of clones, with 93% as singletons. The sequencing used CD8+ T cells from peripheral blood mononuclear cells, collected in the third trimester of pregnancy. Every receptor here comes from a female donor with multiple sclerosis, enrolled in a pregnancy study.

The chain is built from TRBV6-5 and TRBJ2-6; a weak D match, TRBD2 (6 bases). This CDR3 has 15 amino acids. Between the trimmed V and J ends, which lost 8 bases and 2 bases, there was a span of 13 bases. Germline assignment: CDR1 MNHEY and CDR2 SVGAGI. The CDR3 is CASSEAGTGANVLTF. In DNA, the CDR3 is TGTGCCAGCTCTGAGGCGGGGACTGGGGCCAACGTCCTGACTTTC.

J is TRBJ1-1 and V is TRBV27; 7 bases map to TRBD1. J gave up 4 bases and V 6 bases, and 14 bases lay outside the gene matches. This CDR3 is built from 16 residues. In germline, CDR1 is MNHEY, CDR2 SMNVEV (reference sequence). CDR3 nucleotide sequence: TGTGCCAGCAGCCCCCCCTTATCGACAGGGCTCACTGAAGCTTTCTTT. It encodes CASSPPLSTGLTEAFF.

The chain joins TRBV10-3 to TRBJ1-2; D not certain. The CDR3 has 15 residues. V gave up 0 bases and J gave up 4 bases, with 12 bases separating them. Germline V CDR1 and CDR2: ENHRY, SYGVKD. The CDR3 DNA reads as TGTGCCATCAGTGAGTCGGAGTTTACCCCCTATGGCTACACCTTC. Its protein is CAISESEFTPYGYTF.

Here the CDR3 DNA reads TGTGCCAGCAGCTTAGCGTTGGAGACCCAGTACTTC. It translates to CASSLALETQYF. The chain joins TRBV11-2 to TRBJ2-5, with D unclear. V lost 1 base, J lost 5 bases, and 5 bases lay in between. The CDR3 sequence is 12 residues long. From germline, CDR1 is SGHAT and CDR2 FQNNGV. Looking up the rest from reference TRBV11-2 and TRBJ2-5 gives the full variable domain: EAGVAQSPRYKIIEKRQSVAFWCNPISGHATLYWYQQILGQGPKLLIQFQNNGVVDDSQLPKDRFSAERLKGVDSTLKIQPAKLEDSAVYLCASSLALETQYFGPGTRLLVL.

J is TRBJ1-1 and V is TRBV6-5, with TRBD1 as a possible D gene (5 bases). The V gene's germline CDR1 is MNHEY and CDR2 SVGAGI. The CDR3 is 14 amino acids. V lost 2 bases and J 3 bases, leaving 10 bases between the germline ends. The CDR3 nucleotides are TGTGCCAGCAGTTACCAGGGAGGGGACACTGAAGCTTTCTTT. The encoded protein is CASSYQGGDTEAFF.

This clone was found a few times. Here the CDR3 DNA reads TGTGCCAGCAGTGAAGCTAGCGGGAGCTCCTACGAGCAGTACTTC. It codes for CASSEASGSSYEQYF. The V gene is TRBV6-1, the J gene TRBJ2-7; 9 bases are a match to TRBD2. The CDR3 covers 15 residues. Germline V lookup: CDR1 MNHNS, CDR2 SASEGT. With V trimmed by 0 bases and J by 0 bases, 0 bases remained unmatched.

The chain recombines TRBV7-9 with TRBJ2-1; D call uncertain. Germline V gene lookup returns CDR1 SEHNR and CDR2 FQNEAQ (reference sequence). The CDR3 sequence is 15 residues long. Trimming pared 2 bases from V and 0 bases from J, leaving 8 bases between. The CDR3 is CASSLIPSSYNEQFF. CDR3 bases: TGTGCCAGCAGCTTAATTCCCAGCTCCTACAATGAGCAGTTCTTC.

This CDR3 reads CASSFSGGTDTQYF. CDR3 sequence (DNA): TGTGCCAGCAGCTTTAGCGGGGGCACAGATACGCAGTATTTT. The J gene is TRBJ2-3, the V gene TRBV11-2; the match to TRBD2 covers 8 bases. V dropped 3 bases and J dropped 1; count of bases not matched to a gene: 0. CDR1 SGHAT and CDR2 FQNNGV come from the germline V gene. This CDR3 region has 14 residues. Full variable domain (outside the CDR3, taken from reference TRBV11-2 and TRBJ2-3): EAGVAQSPRYKIIEKRQSVAFWCNPISGHATLYWYQQILGQGPKLLIQFQNNGVVDDSQLPKDRFSAERLKGVDSTLKIQPAKLEDSAVYLCASSFSGGTDTQYFGPGTRLTVL.

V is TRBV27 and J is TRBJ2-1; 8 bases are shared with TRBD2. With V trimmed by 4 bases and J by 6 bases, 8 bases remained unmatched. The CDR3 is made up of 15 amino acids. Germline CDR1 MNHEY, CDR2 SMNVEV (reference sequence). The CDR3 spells CASSSSGRRVNEQFF. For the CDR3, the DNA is TGTGCCAGCAGTTCAAGCGGGAGAAGGGTCAATGAGCAGTTCTTC.

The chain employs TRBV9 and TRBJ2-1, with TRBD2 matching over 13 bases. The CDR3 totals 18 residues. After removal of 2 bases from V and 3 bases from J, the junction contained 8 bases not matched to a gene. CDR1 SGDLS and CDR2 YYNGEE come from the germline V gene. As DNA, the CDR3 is TGTGCCAGCAGCGTCGGACTAGCGGGAGAGCTTGGCTACAATGAGCAGTTCTTC. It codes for CASSVGLAGELGYNEQFF.

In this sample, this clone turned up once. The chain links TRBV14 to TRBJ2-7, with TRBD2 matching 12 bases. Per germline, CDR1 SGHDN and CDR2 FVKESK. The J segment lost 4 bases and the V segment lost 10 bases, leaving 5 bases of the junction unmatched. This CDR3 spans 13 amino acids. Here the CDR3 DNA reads TGTGCCACCCGACTAGCGGGAGCTTACGAGCAGTACTTC. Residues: CATRLAGAYEQYF. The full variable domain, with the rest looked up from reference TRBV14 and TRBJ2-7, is EAGVTQFPSHSVIEKGQTVTLRCDPISGHDNLYWYRRVMGKEIKFLLHFVKESKQDESGMPNNRFLAERTGGTYSTLKVQPAELEDSGVYFCATRLAGAYEQYFGPGTRLTVT.

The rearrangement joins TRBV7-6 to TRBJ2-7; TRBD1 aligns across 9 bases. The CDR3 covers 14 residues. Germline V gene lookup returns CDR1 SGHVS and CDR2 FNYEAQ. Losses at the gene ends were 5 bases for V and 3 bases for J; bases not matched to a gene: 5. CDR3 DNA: TGTGCCAGCAGCCCTGGGACAGGGTACTACGAGCAGTACTTC. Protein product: CASSPGTGYYEQYF.

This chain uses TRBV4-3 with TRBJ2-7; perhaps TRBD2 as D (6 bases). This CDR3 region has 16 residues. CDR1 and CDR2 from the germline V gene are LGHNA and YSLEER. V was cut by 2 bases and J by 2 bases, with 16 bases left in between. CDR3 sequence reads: CASSQTIAAITYEQYF. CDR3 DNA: TGCGCCAGCAGCCAAACTATAGCGGCAATAACCTACGAGCAGTACTTC.

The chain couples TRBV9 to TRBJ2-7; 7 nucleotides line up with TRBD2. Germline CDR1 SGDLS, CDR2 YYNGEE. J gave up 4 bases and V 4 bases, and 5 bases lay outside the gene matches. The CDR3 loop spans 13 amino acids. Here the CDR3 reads CASSPREGYEQYF. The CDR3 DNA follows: TGTGCCAGCAGCCCGAGGGAGGGATACGAGCAGTACTTC.

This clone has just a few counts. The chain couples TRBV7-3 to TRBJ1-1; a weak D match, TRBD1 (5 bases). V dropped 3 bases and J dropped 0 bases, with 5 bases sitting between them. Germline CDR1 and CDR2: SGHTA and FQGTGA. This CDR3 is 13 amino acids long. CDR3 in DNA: TGTGCCAGCAGCTTGACAGTGAACACTGAAGCTTTCTTT. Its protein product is CASSLTVNTEAFF.

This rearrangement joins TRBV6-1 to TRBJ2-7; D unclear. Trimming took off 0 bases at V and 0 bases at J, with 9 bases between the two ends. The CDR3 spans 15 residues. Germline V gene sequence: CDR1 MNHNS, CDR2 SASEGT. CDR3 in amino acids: CASSEALPSSYEQYF. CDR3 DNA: TGTGCCAGCAGTGAAGCCCTGCCCAGCTCCTACGAGCAGTACTTC.

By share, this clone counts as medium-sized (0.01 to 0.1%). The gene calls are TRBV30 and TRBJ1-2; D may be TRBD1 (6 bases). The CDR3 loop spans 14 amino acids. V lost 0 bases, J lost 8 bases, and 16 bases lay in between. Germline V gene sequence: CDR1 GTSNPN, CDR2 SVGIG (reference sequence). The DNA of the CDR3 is TGTGCCTGGAGTGTACTTGTAGGGGGTAAAGGCTACACCTTC. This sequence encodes CAWSVLVGGKGYTF.

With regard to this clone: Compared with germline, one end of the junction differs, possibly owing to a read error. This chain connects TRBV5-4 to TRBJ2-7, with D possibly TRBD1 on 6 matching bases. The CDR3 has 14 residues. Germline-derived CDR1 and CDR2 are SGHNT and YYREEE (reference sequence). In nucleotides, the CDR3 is TGTGCCAGCAGCTTGTCAGGGGACCCCTACGAGCAGTATTTC. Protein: CASSLSGDPYEQYF.

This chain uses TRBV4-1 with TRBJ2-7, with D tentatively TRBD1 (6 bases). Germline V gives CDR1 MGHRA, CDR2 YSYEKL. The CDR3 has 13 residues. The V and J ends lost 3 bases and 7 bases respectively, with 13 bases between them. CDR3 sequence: CASSHNREWEQYF. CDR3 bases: TGCGCCAGCAGCCATAACAGGGAGTGGGAGCAGTACTTC.

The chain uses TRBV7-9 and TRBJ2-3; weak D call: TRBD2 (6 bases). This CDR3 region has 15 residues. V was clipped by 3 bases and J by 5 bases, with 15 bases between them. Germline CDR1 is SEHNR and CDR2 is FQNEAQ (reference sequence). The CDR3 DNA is TGTGCCAGCAGCTTTACTAGCCTAATTGGAGATACGCAGTATTTT. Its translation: CASSFTSLIGDTQYF.

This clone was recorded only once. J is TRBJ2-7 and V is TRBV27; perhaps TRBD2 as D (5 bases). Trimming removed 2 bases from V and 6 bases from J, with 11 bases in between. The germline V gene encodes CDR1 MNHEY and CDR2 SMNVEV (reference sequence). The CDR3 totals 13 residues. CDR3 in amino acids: CASSLGRDFEQYF. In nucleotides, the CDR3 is TGTGCCAGCAGTTTAGGACGGGATTTCGAGCAGTACTTC.

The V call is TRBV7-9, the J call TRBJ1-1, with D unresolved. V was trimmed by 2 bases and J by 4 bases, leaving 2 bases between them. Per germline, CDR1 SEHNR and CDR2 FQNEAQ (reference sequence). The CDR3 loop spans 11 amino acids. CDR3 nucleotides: TGTGCCAGCAGCTTACTCACTGAAGCTTTCTTT. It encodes CASSLLTEAFF.

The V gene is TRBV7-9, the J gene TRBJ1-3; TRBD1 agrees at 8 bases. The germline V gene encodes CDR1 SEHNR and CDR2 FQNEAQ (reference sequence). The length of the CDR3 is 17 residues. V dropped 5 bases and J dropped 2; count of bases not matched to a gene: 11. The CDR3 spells CASSPVPDRETGNTIYF. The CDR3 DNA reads TGTGCCAGCAGCCCCGTCCCGGACAGGGAGACTGGAAACACCATATATTTT.

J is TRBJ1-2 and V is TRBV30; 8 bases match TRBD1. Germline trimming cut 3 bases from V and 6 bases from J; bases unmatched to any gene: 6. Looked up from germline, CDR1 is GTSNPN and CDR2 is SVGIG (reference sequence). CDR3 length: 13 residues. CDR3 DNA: TGTGCCTGGAGGGCCAGGGGGCTGAATGGCTACACCTTC. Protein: CAWRARGLNGYTF.

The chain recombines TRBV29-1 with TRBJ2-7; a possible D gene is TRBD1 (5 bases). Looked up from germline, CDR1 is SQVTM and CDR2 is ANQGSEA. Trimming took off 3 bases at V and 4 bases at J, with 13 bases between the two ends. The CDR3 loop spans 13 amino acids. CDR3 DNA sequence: TGCAGCGTTGAGAGCCAGGGATCTTACGAGCAGTACTTC. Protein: CSVESQGSYEQYF.

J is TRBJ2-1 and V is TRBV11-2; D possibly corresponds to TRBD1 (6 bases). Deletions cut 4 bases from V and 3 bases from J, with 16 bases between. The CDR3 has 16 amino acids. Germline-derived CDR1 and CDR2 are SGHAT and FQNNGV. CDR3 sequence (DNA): TGTGCCAGCAGCTCAATCCTCGGGACATTCTACAATGAGCAGTTCTTC. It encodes CASSSILGTFYNEQFF.

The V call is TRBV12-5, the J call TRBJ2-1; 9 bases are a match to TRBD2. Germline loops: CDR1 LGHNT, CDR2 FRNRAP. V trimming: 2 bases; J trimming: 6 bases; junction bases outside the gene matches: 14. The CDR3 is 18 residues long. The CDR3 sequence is CASGLPTQPGLAVNEQFF. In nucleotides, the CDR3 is TGTGCTAGTGGTTTGCCAACTCAACCGGGACTAGCCGTCAATGAGCAGTTCTTC. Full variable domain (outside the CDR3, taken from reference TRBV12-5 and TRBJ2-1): DARVTQTPRHKVTEMGQEVTMRCQPILGHNTVFWYRQTMMQGLELLAYFRNRAPLDDSGMPKDRFSAEMPDATLATLKIQPSEPRDSAVYFCASGLPTQPGLAVNEQFFGPGTRLTVL.

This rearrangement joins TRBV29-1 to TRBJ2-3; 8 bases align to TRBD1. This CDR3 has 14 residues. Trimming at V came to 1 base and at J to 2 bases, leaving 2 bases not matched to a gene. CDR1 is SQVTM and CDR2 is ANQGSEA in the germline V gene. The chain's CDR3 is CSVEGTGNTDTQYF. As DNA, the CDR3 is TGCAGCGTTGAAGGGACAGGGAACACAGATACGCAGTATTTT.

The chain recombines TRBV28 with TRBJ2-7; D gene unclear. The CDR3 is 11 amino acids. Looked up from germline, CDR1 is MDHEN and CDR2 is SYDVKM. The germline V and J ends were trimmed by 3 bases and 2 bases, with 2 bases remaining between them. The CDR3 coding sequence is TGTGCCAGCAGTTTCACCTACGAGCAGTACTTC. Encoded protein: CASSFTYEQYF.